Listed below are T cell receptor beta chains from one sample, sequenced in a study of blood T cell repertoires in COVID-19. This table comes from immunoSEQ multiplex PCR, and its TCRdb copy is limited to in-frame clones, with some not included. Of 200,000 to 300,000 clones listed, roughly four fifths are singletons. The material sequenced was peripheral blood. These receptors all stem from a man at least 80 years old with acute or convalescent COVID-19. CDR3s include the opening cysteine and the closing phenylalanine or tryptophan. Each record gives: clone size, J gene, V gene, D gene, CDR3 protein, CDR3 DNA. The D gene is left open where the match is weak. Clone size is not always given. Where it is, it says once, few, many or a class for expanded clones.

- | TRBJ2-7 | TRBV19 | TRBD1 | CASSRPGTAVYEQYF | TGTGCCAGTAGTAGACCGGGGACAGCAGTCTACGAGCAGTACTTC
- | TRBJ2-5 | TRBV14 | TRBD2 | CASSQRVAGELFETQYF | TGTGCCAGCAGCCAGAGAGTAGCGGGAGAGTTGTTTGAGACCCAGTACTTC
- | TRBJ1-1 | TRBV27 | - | CATRGVTNTEAFF | TGTGCCACCCGGGGGGTTACGAACACTGAAGCTTTCTTT
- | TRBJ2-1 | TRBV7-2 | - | CASSSNPARVLNEQFF | TGTGCCAGCAGCTCCAACCCCGCCAGGGTGTTAAATGAGCAGTTCTTC
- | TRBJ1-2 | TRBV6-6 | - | CASSPGLVNGYTF | TGTGCCAGCAGTCCGGGACTCGTCAATGGCTACACCTTC
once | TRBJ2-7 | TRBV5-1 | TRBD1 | CASSLGTEPFYEQYF | TGCGCCAGCAGCCTCGGGACAGAGCCCTTCTACGAGCAGTACTTC
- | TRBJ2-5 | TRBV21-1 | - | CASGQIEQSLVKTWGPETQYF | TGTGCCAGCGGGCAAATCGAGCAAAGTCTGGTAAAAACTTGGGGGCCGGAGACCCAGTACTTC
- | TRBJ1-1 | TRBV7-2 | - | CASSLVQGFAEAFF | TGTGCCAGCAGCTTAGTTCAGGGTTTCGCTGAAGCTTTCTTT
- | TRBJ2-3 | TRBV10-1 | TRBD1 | CASSVTGMGTDTQYF | TGCGCCAGCAGCGTGACAGGGATGGGCACAGATACGCAGTATTTT
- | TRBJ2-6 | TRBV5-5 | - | CASSLATGMGNSGANVLTF | TGTGCCAGCAGCTTGGCGACAGGTATGGGGAACTCTGGGGCCAACGTCCTGACTTTC
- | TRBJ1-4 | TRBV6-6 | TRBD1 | CASRDRGNEKLFF | TGTGCCAGCCGGGACAGGGGAAATGAAAAACTGTTTTTT
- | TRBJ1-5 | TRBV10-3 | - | CAIGSNQPQHF | TGTGCCATTGGCAGCAATCAGCCCCAGCATTTT
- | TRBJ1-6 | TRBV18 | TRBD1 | CASSPRGQNNSPLHF | TGTGCCAGCTCACCGAGGGGACAGAATAATTCACCCCTCCACTTT
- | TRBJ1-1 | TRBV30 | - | CAWSPGYSEAFF | TGTGCCTGGAGTCCAGGGTACTCTGAAGCTTTCTTT
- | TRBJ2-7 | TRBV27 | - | CASSSLRDKAYEQYF | TGTGCCAGCAGTTCCCTTCGGGACAAGGCCTACGAGCAGTACTTC
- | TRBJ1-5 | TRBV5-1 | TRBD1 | CASSSTGMGQGSPQHF | TGCGCCAGCAGCTCCACCGGTATGGGACAGGGATCGCCCCAGCATTTT
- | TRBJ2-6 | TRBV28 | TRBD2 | CASRDYVSGANVLTF | TGTGCCAGCCGGGACTACGTCTCTGGGGCCAACGTCCTGACTTTC